The rows below give T cell receptor beta chains drawn from one sample of a study of blood T cell repertoires in COVID-19. The data were produced by immunoSEQ multiplex PCR, yet TCRdb's version contains in-frame clones alone and is incomplete. Among fewer than 200,000 clones listed, approximately 90% were seen once. Sequencing used peripheral blood. Every receptor here comes from a woman aged 18-29 years who had recovered from COVID-19. CDR3s leave out the opening cysteine and the closing phenylalanine or tryptophan. D genes are given only for firm matches.

D gene: TRBD2; J gene: TRBJ2-1; V gene: TRBV2; CDR3 protein: ASRPLAGGISSYNEQF
D gene: NA; J gene: TRBJ2-2; V gene: TRBV6-5; CDR3 protein: ASRETSRVTGELF
D gene: NA; J gene: TRBJ1-6; V gene: TRBV3-1/TRBV3-2; CDR3 protein: ASSRSSDSPLH
D gene: NA; J gene: TRBJ2-5; V gene: TRBV5-1; CDR3 protein: ASSLAARRVGETQY
D gene: TRBD1; J gene: TRBJ1-4; V gene: TRBV7-9; CDR3 protein: ASSPGTGTATNEKLF
D gene: NA; J gene: TRBJ1-1; V gene: TRBV4-2; CDR3 protein: ASSQDIPQARTNTEAF
D gene: NA; J gene: TRBJ2-1; V gene: TRBV19; CDR3 protein: ASSMEPYNEQF
D gene: TRBD2; J gene: TRBJ2-1; V gene: TRBV5-4; CDR3 protein: ASSLVSGRADEQF
D gene: NA; J gene: TRBJ2-2; V gene: TRBV19; CDR3 protein: ASSTQDRFNTGELF
D gene: NA; J gene: TRBJ1-1; V gene: TRBV7-9; CDR3 protein: ASSLIVGGNTEAF
D gene: NA; J gene: TRBJ2-5; V gene: TRBV7-2; CDR3 protein: ASSPRGSGWAETQY
D gene: NA; J gene: TRBJ1-5; V gene: TRBV7-2; CDR3 protein: ASSSHEVGNQPQH
D gene: NA; J gene: TRBJ2-3; V gene: TRBV6-5; CDR3 protein: ASSYLRQESTDTQY
D gene: TRBD2; J gene: TRBJ2-5; V gene: TRBV3-1/TRBV3-2; CDR3 protein: ASSQESTSAPQY
D gene: TRBD1; J gene: TRBJ1-2; V gene: TRBV7-3; CDR3 protein: ASSAPGGHGYT
D gene: TRBD1; J gene: TRBJ1-2; V gene: TRBV18; CDR3 protein: ASSPRETGAYGYT
D gene: NA; J gene: TRBJ1-1; V gene: TRBV5-4; CDR3 protein: ASRGAMNTEAF
D gene: TRBD1; J gene: TRBJ1-5; V gene: TRBV10-3; CDR3 protein: AISSTGDQPQH
D gene: NA; J gene: TRBJ1-5; V gene: TRBV4-3; CDR3 protein: ASSQDRGINQPQH
D gene: NA; J gene: TRBJ2-2; V gene: TRBV3-1/TRBV3-2; CDR3 protein: ASSQDCTRGKAGELF
D gene: NA; J gene: TRBJ2-4; V gene: TRBV4-1; CDR3 protein: ASSQVGLRLGKNIQY
D gene: NA; J gene: TRBJ2-1; V gene: TRBV1; CDR3 protein: TSSQDGVGYNEQF
D gene: NA; J gene: TRBJ1-4; V gene: TRBV3-1/TRBV3-2; CDR3 protein: ASSQDQLGHRVNEKLF
D gene: NA; J gene: TRBJ2-1; V gene: TRBV9; CDR3 protein: ASSVVDSSYNEQF
D gene: NA; J gene: TRBJ1-1; V gene: TRBV18; CDR3 protein: ASSPTANTEAF
D gene: TRBD2; J gene: TRBJ2-7; V gene: TRBV2; CDR3 protein: ASSEGLAGGEGYEQY
D gene: TRBD1; J gene: TRBJ1-5; V gene: TRBV19; CDR3 protein: ASSILRTGESNQPQH
D gene: NA; J gene: TRBJ2-1; V gene: TRBV12-3/TRBV12-4; CDR3 protein: ASSLLRAGEQF
D gene: NA; J gene: TRBJ2-5; V gene: TRBV7-2; CDR3 protein: ASSLSQGRGKTQY
D gene: TRBD2; J gene: TRBJ2-3; V gene: TRBV5-1; CDR3 protein: ASSHYSGPTDTQY
D gene: NA; J gene: TRBJ1-2; V gene: TRBV5-1; CDR3 protein: ASSHHRFPYGYT
D gene: NA; J gene: TRBJ2-1; V gene: TRBV5-1; CDR3 protein: ASSLSANNEQF
D gene: NA; J gene: TRBJ1-2; V gene: TRBV3-1/TRBV3-2; CDR3 protein: ASSTQTRGGYT
D gene: NA; J gene: TRBJ2-3; V gene: TRBV2; CDR3 protein: ASSGNLGGDTQY
D gene: NA; J gene: TRBJ2-4; V gene: TRBV24-1; CDR3 protein: ATSDRNSSAKNIQY
D gene: TRBD2; J gene: TRBJ2-3; V gene: TRBV5-6; CDR3 protein: ASSFRLGSGGPDTQY
D gene: NA; J gene: TRBJ2-1; V gene: TRBV5-4; CDR3 protein: ASSLNRNEQF
D gene: NA; J gene: TRBJ1-2; V gene: TRBV18; CDR3 protein: ASSPRAELYGYT
D gene: TRBD2; J gene: TRBJ2-3; V gene: TRBV6-4; CDR3 protein: ASSEYGGISTDTQY
D gene: TRBD1; J gene: TRBJ2-3; V gene: TRBV3-1/TRBV3-2; CDR3 protein: ASSRDRVLTDTQY
D gene: TRBD1; J gene: TRBJ1-2; V gene: TRBV24-1; CDR3 protein: ATSEGGAQGARGYGYT
D gene: NA; J gene: TRBJ1-4; V gene: TRBV16; CDR3 protein: ASSQFGSVDEKLF
D gene: NA; J gene: TRBJ1-1; V gene: TRBV6-1; CDR3 protein: ASSEDLLTEAF
D gene: TRBD1; J gene: TRBJ2-7; V gene: TRBV3-1/TRBV3-2; CDR3 protein: ASSRGQGSTYEQY
D gene: NA; J gene: TRBJ1-1; V gene: TRBV19; CDR3 protein: ASRAPPEGSGGEAF
D gene: TRBD2; J gene: TRBJ2-2; V gene: TRBV11-2; CDR3 protein: ASSLVWAGEGTGELF
D gene: NA; J gene: TRBJ2-7; V gene: TRBV10-3; CDR3 protein: AISPIGGYEQY
D gene: NA; J gene: TRBJ1-1; V gene: TRBV7-3; CDR3 protein: ASSLQVNTEAF
D gene: NA; J gene: TRBJ1-2; V gene: TRBV12-3/TRBV12-4; CDR3 protein: ASSHGSNYGYT
D gene: NA; J gene: TRBJ2-6; V gene: TRBV6-5; CDR3 protein: ASLIPGANVLT
D gene: NA; J gene: TRBJ2-7; V gene: TRBV6-6; CDR3 protein: ASSPLRAGSSYEQY
D gene: TRBD1; J gene: TRBJ2-3; V gene: TRBV2; CDR3 protein: ARSETGTGVWADTQY
D gene: NA; J gene: TRBJ2-5; V gene: TRBV6-5; CDR3 protein: ASSRQAKETQY
D gene: NA; J gene: TRBJ1-4; V gene: TRBV7-8; CDR3 protein: ASSLFRDNEKLF
D gene: NA; J gene: TRBJ1-2; V gene: TRBV4-3; CDR3 protein: ASSQDLGTYYGYT
D gene: NA; J gene: TRBJ2-1; V gene: TRBV7-2; CDR3 protein: ASSQKRGAILASYNEQF
D gene: TRBD1; J gene: TRBJ2-3; V gene: TRBV5-1; CDR3 protein: ASSGGQGANTQY